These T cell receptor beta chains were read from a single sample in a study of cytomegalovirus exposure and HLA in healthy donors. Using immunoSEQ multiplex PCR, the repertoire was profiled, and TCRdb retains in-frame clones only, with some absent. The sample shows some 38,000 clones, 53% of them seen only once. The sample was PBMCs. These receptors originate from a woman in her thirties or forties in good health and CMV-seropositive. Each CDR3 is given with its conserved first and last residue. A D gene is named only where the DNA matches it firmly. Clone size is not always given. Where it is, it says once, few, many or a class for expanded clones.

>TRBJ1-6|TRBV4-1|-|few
TGCGCCAGCAGCCAAAGGGGTAGTTTGGATTCACCCCTCCACTTT
CASSQRGSLDSPLHF
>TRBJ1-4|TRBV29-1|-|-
TGCAGCGCCCAAGTCGACAGTTCCGGCGAAAAACTGTTTTTT
CSAQVDSSGEKLFF
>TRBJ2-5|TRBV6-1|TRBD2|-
TGTGCCAGCCGCCGCCCTAGCGGAGAGACCCAGTACTTC
CASRRPSGETQYF
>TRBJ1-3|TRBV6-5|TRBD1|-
TGTGCCAGCAGTGCGACAGGGGGAAACACCATATATTTT
CASSATGGNTIYF
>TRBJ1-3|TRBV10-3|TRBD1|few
TGTGCCATCAGGGAGACCGGGACAGGAACTGGAAACACCATATATTTT
CAIRETGTGTGNTIYF
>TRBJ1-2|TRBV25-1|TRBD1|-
TGTGCCAGCAGTGAATTCGGACAGGGTGGCTACACCTTC
CASSEFGQGGYTF
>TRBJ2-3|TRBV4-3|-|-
TGCGCCAGCAGCTCCCACTCCGGGACGGGGGGCACAGATACGCAGTATTTT
CASSSHSGTGGTDTQYF
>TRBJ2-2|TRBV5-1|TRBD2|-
TGCGCCAGCAGCTTGGTAGCGGGGGCCCAGACCGGGGAGCTGTTTTTT
CASSLVAGAQTGELFF
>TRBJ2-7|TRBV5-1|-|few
TGCGCCAGCAGGACCGCGGGTTCGGTCGAGCAGTACTTC
CASRTAGSVEQYF
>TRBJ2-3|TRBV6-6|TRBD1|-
TGTGCCAGCAGAAGGACAGGGGGCAGCACAGATACGCAGTATTTT
CASRRTGGSTDTQYF
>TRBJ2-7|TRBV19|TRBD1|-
TGTGCCAGTAGCAGCCAGGGGGCGCGGGAGCAGTACTTC
CASSSQGAREQYF
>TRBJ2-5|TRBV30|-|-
TGTGCCTGGAGTGTCGCCAGGGGGACCCAGTACTTC
CAWSVARGTQYF
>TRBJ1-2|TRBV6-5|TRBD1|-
TGTGCCAGCAGCGTCCCGGGACAGGGGAACTATGGCTACACCTTC
CASSVPGQGNYGYTF
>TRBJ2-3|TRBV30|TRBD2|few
TGTGCCTGGAGTGTCCTAGCGGTTAGCACAGATACGCAGTATTTT
CAWSVLAVSTDTQYF
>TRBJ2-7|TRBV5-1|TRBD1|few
TGCGCCAGCAGCGGCGGGACAGGGGGGTACGAGCAGTACTTC
CASSGGTGGYEQYF
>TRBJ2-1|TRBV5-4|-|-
TGTGCCAGCAGGCCCCTCGGCGAGGGCTTTGAGCAGTTCTTC
CASRPLGEGFEQFF
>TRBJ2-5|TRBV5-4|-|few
TGTGCCAGCAGCTCGTTAGCGGCGGAGACCCAGTACTTC
CASSSLAAETQYF
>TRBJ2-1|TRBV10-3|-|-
TGTGCCATCAGTTGGACAGCCGACAATGAGCAGTTCTTC
CAISWTADNEQFF
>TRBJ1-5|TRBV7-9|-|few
TGTGCCAGCAGCTTACAGGGTAACAATCAGCCCCAGCATTTT
CASSLQGNNQPQHF
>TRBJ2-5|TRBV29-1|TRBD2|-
TGCAGCGTCGCCGGGACTAGCGGGGGATGGGAGACCCAGTACTTC
CSVAGTSGGWETQYF
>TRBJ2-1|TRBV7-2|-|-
TGTGCCAGCAGCCCGGGGGTCAGCTCCTACAATGAGCAGTTCTTC
CASSPGVSSYNEQFF
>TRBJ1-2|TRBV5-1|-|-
TGCGCCAGCAGCTTGGCGGGCTATGGCTACACCTTC
CASSLAGYGYTF
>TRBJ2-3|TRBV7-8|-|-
TGTGCCAGCAGCTTAGAGTACCGCAGGGGATTCACAGATACGCAGTATTTT
CASSLEYRRGFTDTQYF
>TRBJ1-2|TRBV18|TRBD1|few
TGTGCCAGCTCACCAAATCTCGGGACAGCTAACTATGGCTACACCTTC
CASSPNLGTANYGYTF
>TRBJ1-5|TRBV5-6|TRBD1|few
TGTGCCAGCAGCCGATGGACAGGGGTGAGTCAGCCCCAGCATTTT
CASSRWTGVSQPQHF
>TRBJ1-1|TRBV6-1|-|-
TGTGCCAGCAGTGAGTTCGGAGACCAGCTAGAAGCTTTCTTT
CASSEFGDQLEAFF
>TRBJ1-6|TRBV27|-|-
TGTGCCAGCAGTTACAGGGTTCGGTCACCCCTCCACTTT
CASSYRVRSPLHF
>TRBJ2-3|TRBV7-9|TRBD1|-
TGTGCCAGCAGCTCACCGGGACAGTCTAGCACAGATACGCAGTATTTT
CASSSPGQSSTDTQYF
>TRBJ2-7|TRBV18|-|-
TGTGCCAGCTCACCACCCGACAGAAACTACGAGCAGTACTTC
CASSPPDRNYEQYF
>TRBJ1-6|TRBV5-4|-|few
TGTGCCAGCAGCTTGGGACAGGATTCACCCCTCCACTTT
CASSLGQDSPLHF
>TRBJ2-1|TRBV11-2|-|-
TGTGCCAGCAGCCCACAGGTCGGGTACAATGAGCAGTTCTTC
CASSPQVGYNEQFF
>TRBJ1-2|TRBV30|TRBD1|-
TGTGCCTGGAGCCTTATACGAACAGGGGGCGGCTATGGCTACACCTTC
CAWSLIRTGGGYGYTF
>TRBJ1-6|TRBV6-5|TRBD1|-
TGTGCCAGCAGTTCGATGGACAGGGTTTATCACTTT
CASSSMDRVYHF
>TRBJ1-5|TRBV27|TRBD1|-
TGTGCCAGCAGCGACAGGGGTGGTCAGCCCCAGCATTTT
CASSDRGGQPQHF
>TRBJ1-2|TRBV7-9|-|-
TGTGCCAGCAGCATCGGTTTGATGAACTTCTATGGCTACACCTTC
CASSIGLMNFYGYTF
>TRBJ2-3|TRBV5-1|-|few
TGCGCCAGCAGCTTCGGAGGGACAGATACGCAGTATTTT
CASSFGGTDTQYF